A single count supports the clone carrying this T cell receptor beta chain. Its antigen is currently unknown. This sample was taken from a study of T-cell memory formation after mild COVID-19. For the study at large: Most TCR clusters belonged to a single donor.

Findings and caveats of the study: Among clones contracting day 15 to 85, CD4/CD8 was balanced, whereas later expanders leaned CD4+. Mainly CM and EM harbored the contracting CD4+ clones; mainly EMRA harbored the CD8+ ones. Some SARS-CoV-2-responding clones were already detected in memory before infection.

TCRdb fed the 5' RACE reads into MiXCR, producing one record per CDR3 protein. The sample records about 290,000 distinct CDR3 sequences, roughly 15% being singletons. The sample consisted of PBMCs or a T cell subset sorted from them (not recorded which). This sequence was found in a man between 18 and 35 years old who had mild COVID-19 (a few samples of this study predate the infection). Cell type and time point are not known.

DNA for the CDR3: TGCATTCTCCTCGGGAAAAAAGAGACCCAGTACTTC. Translating it yields CILLGKKETQYF. The chain is built from TRBV20-1 and TRBJ2-5; a possible D gene is TRBD2 (5 bases). This CDR3 spans 12 amino acids. From germline, CDR1 is DFQATT and CDR2 SNEGSKA (reference sequence).